Many counts were recorded for the clone carrying this T cell receptor (beta chain). Its antigen is unidentified. This specimen belongs to a study of T cells after posttransplantation cyclophosphamide. Whole-study results and caveats: Recipient CMV seropositivity and CMV reactivation strongly tracked TRB clonality. Donor CD8+ memory clones often dominated recipient blood repertoires at later times.

The V gene lost 6 bases and the J gene lost 4 bases, with 16 bases spanning the gap. CDR1 LNHDA and CDR2 SQIVND come from the germline V gene (reference sequence). The CDR3 is 14 residues long. Repertoires were generated with immunoSEQ multiplex PCR, while TCRdb's copy carries only in-frame clones and drops some. Listed here are 40,000 to 60,000 clones without any singletons, the top ten holding 2.2%. This TCR was recovered from a man aged 35 to 55 in good health, CMV-negative, and a related stem cell transplant donor. This chain links TRBV19 with TRBJ2-7; D might be TRBD2 (5 bases). The sample consisted of PBMCs. CDR3 in amino acids: CASSRRDSLYEQYF. For the CDR3, the DNA is TGTGCCAGTAGCCGCCGGGATTCACTTTACGAGCAGTACTTC.